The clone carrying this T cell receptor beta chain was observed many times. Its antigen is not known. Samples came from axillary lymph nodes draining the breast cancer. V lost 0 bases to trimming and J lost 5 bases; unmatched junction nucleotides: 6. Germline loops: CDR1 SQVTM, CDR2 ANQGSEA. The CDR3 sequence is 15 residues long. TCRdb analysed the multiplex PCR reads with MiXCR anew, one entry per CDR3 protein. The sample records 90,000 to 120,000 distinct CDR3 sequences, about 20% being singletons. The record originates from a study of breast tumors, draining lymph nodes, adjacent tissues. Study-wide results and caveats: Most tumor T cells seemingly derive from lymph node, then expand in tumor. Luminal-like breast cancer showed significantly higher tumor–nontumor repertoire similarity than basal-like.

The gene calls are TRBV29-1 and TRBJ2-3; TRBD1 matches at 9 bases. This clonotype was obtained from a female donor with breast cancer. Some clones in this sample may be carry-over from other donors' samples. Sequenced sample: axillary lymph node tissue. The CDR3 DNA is TGCAGCGTTGAAGATCGGGACAGGGATGGAGATACGCAGTATTTT. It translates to CSVEDRDRDGDTQYF.